These 9 T cell receptor beta chains came from one sample sequenced in a study of PD-1 blockade in classical Hodgkin lymphoma (dated by TCRdb to the early 2020s). In the paper's terms, the time point label means: cycle 2 day 1 (C2D1) of nivolumab. Every trial patient had relapsed after autologous stem cell transplantation, and cohorts A, B and C differed in prior brentuximab vedotin exposure. The protocol used for the library was the immunoSEQ multiplex PCR assay. TCRdb re-hosts the immuneACCESS table, in-frame sequences only. Its copies lack some clones; in the studies checked, an unresolved V gene accounts for under half of them, and the cause for the rest is not known. The sample table holds some 58,000 clones, of which more than 75% were seen once. The ten largest clones capture about 5.6% of the sample. The input for sequencing was peripheral blood mononuclear cells (PBMCs), taken before the second cycle of nivolumab. Every receptor here comes from a human donor with classical Hodgkin lymphoma.

The chain combines TRBV5-1 with TRBJ2-7; tentative D call: TRBD1 (6 bases). CDR1 SGHRS and CDR2 YFSETQ come from the germline V gene. The CDR3 extends over 13 amino acids. V was clipped by 4 bases and J by 4 bases, with 12 bases between them. CDR3 loop: CASSTMDSYEQYF. CDR3 nucleotide sequence: TGCGCCAGCAGCACTATGGACAGTTACGAGCAGTACTTC.

V and J are TRBV12-2 and TRBJ1-5; the D call TRBD1 from the table was never checked on the DNA. TRBV12-2 is a pseudogene segment. The CDR3 extends over 17 amino acids. The CDR3 loop is CASLRIGTAESNQPQHF. The CDR3 coding sequence is TGTGCAAGTCTACGAATCGGGACAGCCGAAAGCAATCAGCCCCAGCATTTT.

The chain employs TRBV27 and TRBJ2-1, with 12 nucleotides matching TRBD2. Germline CDR1 MNHEY, CDR2 SMNVEV (reference sequence). This CDR3 spans 15 amino acids. V trimming: 6 bases; J trimming: 6 bases; junction bases outside the gene matches: 6. CDR3 residues: CASSGLAGIVNEQFF. In nucleotides, the CDR3 is TGTGCCAGCAGCGGACTAGCGGGGATCGTCAATGAGCAGTTCTTC.

The rearrangement joins TRBV6-5 to TRBJ1-6; D remains ambiguous. The CDR3 contains 12 residues. Germline V lookup: CDR1 MNHEY, CDR2 SVGAGI. V lost 6 bases to trimming and J lost 9 bases, with 9 bases between them. The chain's CDR3 is CASRSVPSPLHF. The DNA of the CDR3 is TGTGCCAGCAGGTCCGTCCCTTCACCCCTCCACTTT.

V usage is TRBV5-1 and J usage is TRBJ2-5; 7 bases match TRBD2. The germline V gene encodes CDR1 SGHRS and CDR2 YFSETQ. The CDR3 length is 13 residues. Unmatched junction bases numbered 1, after V lost 0 bases and J lost 5 bases. The CDR3 sequence is CASSLGLAETQYF. CDR3 bases: TGCGCCAGCAGCTTGGGACTAGCCGAGACCCAGTACTTC.

This rearrangement joins TRBV7-9 to TRBJ2-5; no clear D gene. Germline loops: CDR1 SEHNR, CDR2 FQNEAQ (reference sequence). V was cut by 5 bases and J by 0 bases, with 7 bases left in between. The CDR3 is 13 amino acids. The CDR3 loop reads CASSLEDQETQYF. CDR3 sequence (DNA): TGTGCCAGCAGCCTTGAGGACCAAGAGACCCAGTACTTC.

J is TRBJ1-2 and V is TRBV5-1; 10 bases map to TRBD1. V was pared by 3 bases and J by 2 bases, with 4 bases of the junction left unmatched. Germline values: CDR1 SGHRS, CDR2 YFSETQ. The CDR3 totals 15 residues. The CDR3 spells CASSSPGQGNYGYTF. The CDR3 coding sequence is TGCGCCAGCAGCTCTCCGGGACAGGGGAACTATGGCTACACCTTC. Full variable domain (missing parts from reference TRBV5-1 and TRBJ1-2): KAGVTQTPRYLIKTRGQQVTLSCSPISGHRSVSWYQQTPGQGLQFLFEYFSETQRNKGNFPGRFSGRQFSNSRSEMNVSTLELGDSALYLCASSSPGQGNYGYTFGSGTRLTVV.

This clone was seen a single time. The chain carries TRBV7-7 and TRBJ2-3, with 8 bases that match TRBD2. Germline V gene data show CDR1 as SSHAT and CDR2 as FNYEAQ (reference sequence). J gave up 5 bases and V 5 bases, and 9 bases lay outside the gene matches. CDR3 length equals 15 residues. The CDR3 DNA reads as TGTGCCAGCAGCCTCTTAGCGGGGAGGGGAGATACGCAGTATTTT. It translates to CASSLLAGRGDTQYF.

The chain has TRBV9 and TRBJ1-1; perhaps TRBD1 as D (6 bases). CDR1 is SGDLS and CDR2 is YYNGEE in the germline V gene. The CDR3 has 16 residues. The V gene lost 0 bases and the J gene lost 0 bases, with 12 bases spanning the gap. The DNA for the CDR3 is TGTGCCAGCAGCGTAGGGACAGCGATTTTGAACACTGAAGCTTTCTTT. Protein: CASSVGTAILNTEAFF.